This T cell receptor (beta chain) was recorded in a study of blood T cell repertoires in COVID-19. Only in-frame clones appear in the TCRdb table, and some are missing; sequencing was by immunoSEQ multiplex PCR. The table lists 89,000 or so clones, 85% of them singletons. Germline V gene sequence: CDR1 MDHEN, CDR2 SYDVKM. The CDR3 spans 11 residues. Trimming pared 3 bases from V and 10 bases from J, leaving 9 bases between. This chain links TRBV28 with TRBJ1-1; D gene uncertain. What was sequenced was peripheral blood. The TCR originated in a man older than 75 with acute or convalescent COVID-19. The DNA of the CDR3 is TGTGCCAGCAGTTTCGCGGGGTTAGCTTTCTTT. Encoded protein: CASSFAGLAFF.